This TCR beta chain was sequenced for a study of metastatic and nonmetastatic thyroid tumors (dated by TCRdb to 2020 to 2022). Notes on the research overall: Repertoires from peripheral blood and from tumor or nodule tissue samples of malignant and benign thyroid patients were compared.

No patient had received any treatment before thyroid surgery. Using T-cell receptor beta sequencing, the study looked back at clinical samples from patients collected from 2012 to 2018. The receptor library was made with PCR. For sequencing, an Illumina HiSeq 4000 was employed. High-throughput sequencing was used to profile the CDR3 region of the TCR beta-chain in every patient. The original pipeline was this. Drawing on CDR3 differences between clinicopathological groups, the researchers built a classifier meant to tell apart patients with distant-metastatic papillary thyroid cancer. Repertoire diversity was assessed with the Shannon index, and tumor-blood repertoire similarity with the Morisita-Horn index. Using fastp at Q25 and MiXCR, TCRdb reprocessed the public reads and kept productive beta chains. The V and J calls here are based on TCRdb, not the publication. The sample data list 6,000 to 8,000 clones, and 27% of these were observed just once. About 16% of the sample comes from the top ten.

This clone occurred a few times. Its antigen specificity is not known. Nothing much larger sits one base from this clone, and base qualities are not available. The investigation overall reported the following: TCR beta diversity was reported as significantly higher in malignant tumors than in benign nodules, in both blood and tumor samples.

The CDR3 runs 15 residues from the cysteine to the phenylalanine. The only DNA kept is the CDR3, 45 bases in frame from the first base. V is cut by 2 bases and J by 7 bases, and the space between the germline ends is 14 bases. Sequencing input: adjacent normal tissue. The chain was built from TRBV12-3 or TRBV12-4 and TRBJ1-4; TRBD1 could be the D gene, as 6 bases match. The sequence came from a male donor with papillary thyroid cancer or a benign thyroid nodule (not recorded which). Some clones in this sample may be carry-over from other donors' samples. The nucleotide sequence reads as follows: TGTGCCAGCAGTTTAAGGGGGATCAGCAGTGAAAAACTGTTTTTT. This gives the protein CASSLRGISSEKLFF.